Following are 31 T cell receptor beta chains from one sample sequenced in a study of cytomegalovirus exposure and HLA in healthy donors. A multiplex PCR was run with 60 Vbeta primers and 13 Jbeta primers. Clones were sequenced by immunoSEQ multiplex PCR, and TCRdb holds only the in-frame ones, with some missing. This table holds over 80,000 clones, roughly four fifths found once. Sequenced: PBMCs. The source is a middle-aged man in good health and CMV-seropositive.

This clone was seen once. V and J are TRBV6-1 and TRBJ1-5; D is possibly TRBD1 (6 bases). The germline V and J ends were trimmed by 5 bases and 6 bases, with 11 bases remaining between them. CDR3 length: 13 amino acids. Germline V CDR1 and CDR2: MNHNS, SASEGT. CDR3 DNA sequence: TGTGCCAGCAGTACGCAGGGGAGTCAGCCCCAGCATTTT. Translating gives CASSTQGSQPQHF.

This rearrangement joins TRBV2 to TRBJ2-5; 12 positions match TRBD2. The germline CDR1 and CDR2 sequences are SNHLY and FYNNEI. The CDR3 consists of 15 residues. The trim removed 0 bases at V and 9 bases at J, leaving 5 bases unmatched. CDR3 residues: CASSEAGLAGGAQYF. In DNA form, the CDR3 reads TGTGCCAGCAGTGAAGCTGGTCTAGCGGGAGGGGCCCAGTACTTC.

The chain uses TRBV10-3 and TRBJ1-1; a weak D match, TRBD1 (6 bases). Germline V lookup: CDR1 ENHRY, CDR2 SYGVKD. The CDR3 loop spans 13 amino acids. V lost 6 bases to trimming and J lost 1 base, with 9 bases between them. CDR3 sequence: CAIRMTGNTEAFF. The DNA for the CDR3 is TGTGCCATCAGGATGACAGGGAACACTGAAGCTTTCTTT.

The V call is TRBV11-1, the J call TRBJ1-4; TRBD1 might be the D (5 bases). This CDR3 has 16 amino acids. Trimming removed 7 bases at V and 0 bases at J, with 15 bases between. In germline, CDR1 is SGHAT, CDR2 FQDESV (reference sequence). CDR3 amino acids: CASKSGAAATNEKLFF. CDR3 in DNA: TGTGCCAGCAAAAGCGGGGCCGCCGCAACTAATGAAAAACTGTTTTTT.

The chain uses TRBV2 and TRBJ2-3; a weak D match, TRBD1 (6 bases). The CDR3 runs to 13 residues. In germline, CDR1 is SNHLY, CDR2 FYNNEI. The V end lost 9 bases, the J end lost 1 base, and 11 bases lay between the germline ends. The CDR3 loop reads CARGQPGTDTQYF. In DNA, the CDR3 is TGTGCCAGAGGACAGCCCGGCACAGATACGCAGTATTTT.

This clone was seen more than once but under ten times. This chain connects TRBV10-2 to TRBJ1-1, with 7 nucleotides matching TRBD1. Looked up from germline, CDR1 is WSHSY and CDR2 is SAAADI. The CDR3 length is 13 residues. V dropped 4 bases and J dropped 3; count of bases not matched to a gene: 2. Here the CDR3 reads CASSGQGHTEAFF. The CDR3, as DNA: TGCGCCAGCAGTGGACAGGGCCACACTGAAGCTTTCTTT.

The sample holds one count of this clone. This sequence joins TRBV29-1 and TRBJ2-5; D is possibly TRBD2 (6 bases). The CDR3 loop spans 14 amino acids. The germline V and J ends were trimmed by 3 bases and 4 bases, with 15 bases remaining between them. Germline values: CDR1 SQVTM, CDR2 ANQGSEA. Here the CDR3 reads CSVDIGKGGETQYF. Written as DNA, the CDR3 is TGCAGCGTTGATATTGGAAAGGGAGGAGAGACCCAGTACTTC.

This clone was counted only a few times. This chain uses TRBV6-5 with TRBJ1-5; D not certain. The V and J ends lost 8 bases and 4 bases respectively, with 15 bases between them. Germline V lookup: CDR1 MNHEY, CDR2 SVGAGI. The CDR3 consists of 14 residues. Written as DNA, the CDR3 is TGTGCCAGCGTCCCCCTGATCCAGAATCAGCCCCAGCATTTT. It codes for CASVPLIQNQPQHF.

The CDR3 DNA sequence: TGCGCCAGCAGCTTGGCTTACGGACAGCTGGGCTATGGCTACACCTTC. Translation gives CASSLAYGQLGYGYTF. The V and J genes are TRBV5-1 and TRBJ1-2, with D possibly being TRBD1 (6 bases). The CDR3 covers 16 residues. Trimming removed 0 bases from V and 4 bases from J, with 16 bases in between. Looked up from germline, CDR1 is SGHRS and CDR2 is YFSETQ.

This clone was observed once. J is TRBJ2-5 and V is TRBV4-1; D possibly corresponds to TRBD2 (6 bases). Matching the DNA end better, TRBJ2-7 makes the J call doubtful. The CDR3 runs 14 residues. Germline V lookup: CDR1 MGHRA, CDR2 YSYEKL. Written as DNA, the CDR3 is TGCGCCAGCAGCCAAGGGATCGGGAGATACGAGCAGTACTTC. Translated: CASSQGIGRYEQYF.

This chain connects TRBV4-1 to TRBJ2-7, with 8 bases identical to TRBD2. With 1 base clipped from V and 5 bases from J, the junction kept 7 bases outside the gene matches. The CDR3 length is 15 residues. Germline V gene data show CDR1 as MGHRA and CDR2 as YSYEKL. Here the CDR3 reads CASSQGTGGTHEQYF. CDR3 bases: TGCGCCAGCAGCCAAGGCACGGGAGGGACCCACGAGCAGTACTTC.

V and J are TRBV18 and TRBJ1-5; D gene unclear. Germline V gene sequence: CDR1 KGHSH, CDR2 LQKENI. V shed 3 bases and J shed 2 bases, with 8 bases lying between them. CDR3 size: 14 residues. The CDR3 loop is CASSPPGGNQPQHF. CDR3 in DNA: TGTGCCAGCTCACCCCCCGGGGGCAATCAGCCCCAGCATTTT. Variable domain in full (rest from reference TRBV18 and TRBJ1-5): NAGVMQNPRHLVRRRGQEARLRCSPMKGHSHVYWYRQLPEEGLKFMVYLQKENIIDESGMPKERFSAEFPKEGPSILRIQQVVRGDSAAYFCASSPPGGNQPQHFGDGTRLSIL.

This clone has more than one count but fewer than ten. This chain uses TRBV27 with TRBJ2-7; D perhaps matches TRBD2 (6 bases). The CDR3 runs to 15 residues. The germline V gene has CDR1 MNHEY and CDR2 SMNVEV (reference sequence). The V and J ends lost 6 bases and 2 bases respectively, with 17 bases between them. The DNA of the CDR3 is TGTGCCAGCAGCCCCACCGGAGGGCCGACCTACGAGCAGTACTTC. Encoded protein: CASSPTGGPTYEQYF.

The rearrangement links TRBV19 to TRBJ1-5; 10 nucleotides match TRBD1. The germline CDR1 and CDR2 sequences are LNHDA and SQIVND (reference sequence). This CDR3 comprises 16 residues. V dropped 5 bases and J dropped 0; count of bases not matched to a gene: 4. Written as DNA, the CDR3 is TGTGCCAGTAGTCGGACAGGGGGGAATAGCAATCAGCCCCAGCATTTT. Its protein product is CASSRTGGNSNQPQHF.

This chain connects TRBV11-2 to TRBJ1-1, with unresolved D. This CDR3 is 15 amino acids long. Germline V gene data show CDR1 as SGHAT and CDR2 as FQNNGV. Trimming took 5 bases from V and 4 from J, leaving 17 bases between them. CDR3 coding DNA: TGTGCCAGCAGCGCAGGACCCGGGGTCGGCACTGAAGCTTTCTTT. Protein sequence: CASSAGPGVGTEAFF. Variable domain in full (rest from reference TRBV11-2 and TRBJ1-1): EAGVAQSPRYKIIEKRQSVAFWCNPISGHATLYWYQQILGQGPKLLIQFQNNGVVDDSQLPKDRFSAERLKGVDSTLKIQPAKLEDSAVYLCASSAGPGVGTEAFFGQGTRLTVV.

This chain joins TRBV19 and TRBJ2-4; D is ambiguous. Trimming shortened V by 2 bases and J by 7 bases, and 3 bases separated the two germline ends. This CDR3 contains 11 residues. Looked up from germline, CDR1 is LNHDA and CDR2 is SQIVND (reference sequence). CDR3 bases: TGTGCCAGTAGTATATCGAACATTCAGTACTTC. This encodes CASSISNIQYF.

The chain has TRBV5-1 and TRBJ2-2, with D tentatively TRBD1 (5 bases). V lost 2 bases and J lost 4, with 9 bases in between. The V gene's germline CDR1 is SGHRS and CDR2 YFSETQ. The CDR3 has 14 amino acids. The CDR3, as DNA: TGCGCCAGCAGCTTAGAAGGGGCCACCGGGGAGCTGTTTTTT. Residues: CASSLEGATGELFF.

CDR3 sequence: CASSPRTGNTGELFF. CDR3 bases: TGTGCCAGCAGTCCAAGGACAGGGAACACCGGGGAGCTGTTTTTT. V is TRBV27 and J is TRBJ2-2; TRBD1 aligns across 7 bases. Germline values: CDR1 MNHEY, CDR2 SMNVEV (reference sequence). This CDR3 contains 15 residues. The V and J ends lost 5 bases and 1 base, in that order; junction bases with no gene match: 4.

The rearrangement joins TRBV28 to TRBJ2-1; possible D gene TRBD2, 5 bases. With 1 base removed from V and 9 bases from J, the gap between germline ends came to 16 bases. Per the germline V gene, CDR1 is MDHEN and CDR2 is SYDVKM. This CDR3 region has 15 residues. CDR3 residues: CASSLSWQRGSEQFF. DNA of the CDR3: TGTGCCAGCAGTTTATCCTGGCAACGGGGTAGTGAGCAGTTCTTC. The complete variable domain, with remaining parts taken from reference TRBV28 and TRBJ2-1, reads DVKVTQSSRYLVKRTGEKVFLECVQDMDHENMFWYRQDPGLGLRLIYFSYDVKMKEKGDIPEGYSVSREKKERFSLILESASTNQTSMYLCASSLSWQRGSEQFFGPGTRLTVL.

A remark on this clone: At the DNA level, this CDR3 is encoded by other sequences in the same sample as well. V is TRBV4-1 and J is TRBJ2-2; 11 bases match TRBD2. Germline loops: CDR1 MGHRA, CDR2 YSYEKL. The CDR3 sequence is 15 residues long. The trim removed 6 bases at V and 1 base at J, leaving 1 base unmatched. This CDR3 is CASSTSGRNTGELFF. The CDR3 nucleotides are TGCGCCAGCAGTACTAGCGGGAGGAACACCGGGGAGCTGTTTTTT.

This clone has a single count. V gene TRBV21-1 combines with J gene TRBJ1-1; the DNA was not compared with TRBD1, the D call given in the table. TRBV21-1 is noted as a pseudogene. The CDR3 spans 21 residues. For the CDR3, the DNA is TGTGCCAGCAACGGGGGAATACGCACGCCGGGACAGGGTTTGCTGAACACTGAAGCTTTCTTT. Translation: CASNGGIRTPGQGLLNTEAFF.

This clone turned up a few times. The chain carries TRBV19 and TRBJ2-2; D is possibly TRBD1 (6 bases). Deletions cut 8 bases from V and 0 bases from J, with 19 bases between. CDR3 size: 17 residues. Germline lookup yields CDR1 LNHDA and CDR2 SQIVND (reference sequence). DNA of the CDR3: TGTGCCAGTCTGAACAGGGTGGACCGCGCGAACACCGGGGAGCTGTTTTTT. This codes for CASLNRVDRANTGELFF.

In this sample, this clone turned up once. V gene TRBV19 combines with J gene TRBJ2-5; 8 bases map to TRBD2. Germline V gene lookup returns CDR1 LNHDA and CDR2 SQIVND (reference sequence). The CDR3 has 18 amino acids. V lost 3 bases and J lost 1; bases outside the gene matches: 13. CDR3 residues: CASSIRQGTRGGQETQYF. The CDR3 DNA sequence: TGTGCCAGTAGTATCCGCCAAGGTACACGGGGGGGCCAAGAGACCCAGTACTTC.

With respect to this clone: The junction shows a germline mismatch at one end, possibly a read error. The chain recombines TRBV7-9 with TRBJ1-4; D remains unclear. CDR3 size: 16 residues. Germline lookup yields CDR1 SEHNR and CDR2 FQNEAQ (reference sequence). CDR3 nucleotide sequence: TGTTCCAGCAGCTTAGATTTATCTGGTTGGAGTGAAAAACTGTTTTTT. Protein sequence: CSSSLDLSGWSEKLFF.

The table lists this clone with a few counts. The chain recombines TRBV19 with TRBJ2-7; TRBD2 matches 8 bases. V trimming: 3 bases; J trimming: 2 bases; junction bases outside the gene matches: 3. Germline CDR1 reads LNHDA; CDR2 reads SQIVND (reference sequence). There are 14 residues in the CDR3. As DNA, the CDR3 is TGTGCCAGTAGTATGGGTAGCGGGGCCTACGAGCAGTACTTC. Amino acid sequence: CASSMGSGAYEQYF.

The CDR3, as DNA: TGCGCCAGCAGCTTGGATCCTATCGGGAGCTCCTACGAGCAGTACTTC. It codes for CASSLDPIGSSYEQYF. J is TRBJ2-7 and V is TRBV5-1; tentatively, D is TRBD2 (6 bases). V was trimmed by 0 bases and J by 0 bases, leaving 13 bases between them. Germline lookup yields CDR1 SGHRS and CDR2 YFSETQ. The CDR3 spans 16 residues. The whole variable domain, remainder taken from reference TRBV5-1 and TRBJ2-7, is KAGVTQTPRYLIKTRGQQVTLSCSPISGHRSVSWYQQTPGQGLQFLFEYFSETQRNKGNFPGRFSGRQFSNSRSEMNVSTLELGDSALYLCASSLDPIGSSYEQYFGPGTRLTVT.

The chain is built from TRBV7-6 and TRBJ2-1, with 8 bases aligning to TRBD2. Germline CDR1 is SGHVS and CDR2 is FNYEAQ. V lost 1 base, J lost 7 bases, and 9 bases stayed unmatched. The CDR3 covers 16 residues. CDR3 protein: CASSLVPASGSNEQFF. CDR3 nucleotide sequence: TGTGCCAGCAGCTTAGTCCCCGCTAGCGGGTCAAATGAGCAGTTCTTC.

The rearrangement uses TRBV6-6 and TRBJ2-5, with D possibly TRBD1 on 5 matching bases. The V gene lost 6 bases and the J gene lost 2 bases, with 10 bases spanning the gap. The V gene's germline CDR1 is MNHNY and CDR2 SVGAGI (reference sequence). The CDR3 extends over 13 amino acids. Here the CDR3 reads CASRSTGQETQYF. The CDR3 DNA reads as TGTGCCAGCAGGTCTACAGGACAAGAGACCCAGTACTTC.

The chain has TRBV6-6 and TRBJ2-7, with 7 bases aligning to TRBD1. The CDR3 is 13 amino acids. Germline V gives CDR1 MNHNY, CDR2 SVGAGI (reference sequence). V trimming: 5 bases; J trimming: 4 bases; junction bases outside the gene matches: 5. CDR3 sequence reads: CASSTGQPYEQYF. The CDR3 nucleotides are TGTGCCAGCAGTACGGGACAGCCTTACGAGCAGTACTTC.

This chain links TRBV5-6 with TRBJ2-4; TRBD2 agrees at 11 bases. The germline gives CDR1 SGHDT, CDR2 YYEEEE. V lost 2 bases to trimming and J lost 8 bases; unmatched junction nucleotides: 9. The CDR3 loop spans 16 amino acids. As DNA, the CDR3 is TGTGCCAGCAGCTTCCTAGCGGGGGGCCCTAGGGACATTCAGTACTTC. It yields the protein CASSFLAGGPRDIQYF.

V is TRBV27 and J is TRBJ1-2, with 10 bases aligning to TRBD1. This CDR3 is built from 15 residues. Germline values: CDR1 MNHEY, CDR2 SMNVEV (reference sequence). V shed 4 bases, J shed 8 bases, and the junction held 10 bases outside the gene matches. DNA for the CDR3: TGTGCCAGCAGTTACCGGGACAGGGGCCGTCAGGGCTACACCTTC. Translation: CASSYRDRGRQGYTF.